The rows below give T cell receptor beta chains drawn from one sample of a study of cytomegalovirus exposure and HLA in healthy donors. Sequenced by immunoSEQ multiplex PCR; TCRdb stores in-frame clones only, minus some. In all, the sample yields 65,000 to 85,000 clones. The sequencing sample was made of PBMCs. The receptors stem from a woman aged 25 to 45 in good health and CMV-seronegative. CDR3s include the opening cysteine and the closing phenylalanine or tryptophan. D genes are given only for firm matches.

d_gene: TRBD2
v_gene: TRBV6-1
len: 15
j_gene: TRBJ2-3
CDR3aa: CASSGSSGRPDTQYF
CDR3nt: TGTGCCAGCAGCGGATCCAGCGGGAGGCCAGATACGCAGTATTTT

d_gene: NA
v_gene: TRBV5-4
len: 14
j_gene: TRBJ2-7
CDR3aa: CASSLGQGSYEQYF
CDR3nt: TGTGCCAGCAGCTTGGGGCAGGGCTCCTACGAGCAGTACTTC

d_gene: TRBD1
v_gene: TRBV19
len: 19
j_gene: TRBJ2-7
CDR3aa: CASSIRGSKGQAYSYEQYF
CDR3nt: TGTGCCAGTAGTATAAGGGGTTCAAAGGGACAGGCGTACTCCTACGAGCAGTACTTC

d_gene: TRBD2
v_gene: TRBV30
len: 12
j_gene: TRBJ2-7
CDR3aa: CAWRREEGEQYF
CDR3nt: TGTGCCTGGAGACGGGAGGAAGGAGAGCAGTACTTC

d_gene: NA
v_gene: TRBV28
len: 16
j_gene: TRBJ1-5
CDR3aa: CASSLRGRNSNQPQHF
CDR3nt: TGTGCCAGCAGTTTAAGGGGCAGGAATAGCAATCAGCCCCAGCATTTT

d_gene: TRBD2
v_gene: TRBV30
len: 14
j_gene: TRBJ2-6
CDR3aa: CASSGGTGANVLTF
CDR3nt: TGTGCCTCTAGCGGGGGCACGGGGGCCAACGTCCTGACTTTC

d_gene: NA
v_gene: TRBV9
len: 16
j_gene: TRBJ2-1
CDR3aa: CASSRQGTPSYNEQFF
CDR3nt: TGTGCCAGCAGCCGGCAGGGGACGCCTTCCTACAATGAGCAGTTCTTC

d_gene: NA
v_gene: TRBV30
len: 14
j_gene: TRBJ1-2
CDR3aa: CAWMREGFNYGYTF
CDR3nt: TGTGCCTGGATGAGGGAGGGTTTTAACTATGGCTACACCTTC

d_gene: TRBD1
v_gene: TRBV28
len: 12
j_gene: TRBJ1-1
CDR3aa: CASTDRDTEAFF
CDR3nt: TGTGCCAGCACCGACAGGGACACTGAAGCTTTCTTT

d_gene: NA
v_gene: TRBV7-3
len: 13
j_gene: TRBJ2-1
CDR3aa: CASSPTGYNEQFF
CDR3nt: TGTGCCAGCAGCCCGACAGGTTACAATGAGCAGTTCTTC

d_gene: NA
v_gene: TRBV9
len: 14
j_gene: TRBJ2-2
CDR3aa: CASSAGGSAGELFF
CDR3nt: TGTGCCAGCAGCGCCGGAGGGTCGGCCGGGGAGCTGTTTTTT

d_gene: TRBD2
v_gene: TRBV11-2
len: 15
j_gene: TRBJ2-7
CDR3aa: CASSYSQRDLYEQYF
CDR3nt: TGTGCCAGCAGCTACTCCCAGCGGGACCTCTACGAGCAGTACTTC

d_gene: TRBD2
v_gene: TRBV30
len: 12
j_gene: TRBJ2-7
CDR3aa: CAWSRGGYEQYF
CDR3nt: TGTGCCTGGAGTCGGGGGGGCTACGAGCAGTACTTC

d_gene: NA
v_gene: TRBV30
len: 15
j_gene: TRBJ2-3
CDR3aa: CAWSPRRASTDTQYF
CDR3nt: TGTGCCTGGAGTCCCCGGCGGGCGAGCACAGATACGCAGTATTTT

d_gene: NA
v_gene: TRBV29-1
len: 12
j_gene: TRBJ2-7
CDR3aa: CSVVQGRSEQYF
CDR3nt: TGCAGCGTTGTACAGGGAAGGAGCGAGCAGTACTTC

d_gene: NA
v_gene: TRBV4-1
len: 17
j_gene: TRBJ1-5
CDR3aa: CASSPTEALHSNQPQHF
CDR3nt: TGCGCCAGCAGCCCTACGGAGGCACTGCATAGCAATCAGCCCCAGCATTTT

d_gene: TRBD2
v_gene: TRBV7-3
len: 18
j_gene: TRBJ2-2
CDR3aa: CASSEGTSGSGNTGELFF
CDR3nt: TGTGCCAGCAGCGAGGGGACTAGCGGGAGTGGTAACACCGGGGAGCTGTTTTTT

d_gene: TRBD2
v_gene: TRBV6-5
len: 16
j_gene: TRBJ2-1
CDR3aa: CASSYSRLAGENEQFF
CDR3nt: TGTGCCAGCAGTTACTCGAGACTAGCGGGAGAGAATGAGCAGTTCTTC

d_gene: TRBD1
v_gene: TRBV7-9
len: 13
j_gene: TRBJ2-7
CDR3aa: CASSPGGPPEQYF
CDR3nt: TGTGCCAGCAGCCCAGGGGGTCCCCCCGAGCAGTACTTC

d_gene: NA
v_gene: TRBV7-8
len: 13
j_gene: TRBJ1-2
CDR3aa: CASSLKNSYGYTF
CDR3nt: TGTGCCAGCAGCTTAAAGAACAGCTATGGCTACACCTTC

d_gene: NA
v_gene: TRBV6-5
len: 14
j_gene: TRBJ1-2
CDR3aa: CASSYQGQGYGYTF
CDR3nt: TGTGCCAGCAGTTACCAGGGACAAGGTTATGGCTACACCTTC

d_gene: TRBD2
v_gene: TRBV6-5
len: 15
j_gene: TRBJ2-5
CDR3aa: CASSGPTSGKETQYF
CDR3nt: TGTGCCAGCAGCGGACCGACTAGCGGTAAAGAGACCCAGTACTTC

d_gene: NA
v_gene: TRBV9
len: 15
j_gene: TRBJ2-5
CDR3aa: CASSVVGGGRETQYF
CDR3nt: TGTGCCAGCAGCGTAGTGGGGGGGGGCCGGGAGACCCAGTACTTC

d_gene: TRBD1
v_gene: TRBV4-3
len: 14
j_gene: TRBJ2-3
CDR3aa: CASSRTGGTDTQYF
CDR3nt: TGCGCCAGCAGCCGGACAGGGGGCACAGATACGCAGTATTTT

d_gene: NA
v_gene: TRBV27
len: 14
j_gene: TRBJ2-7
CDR3aa: CASSLGARSDEQYF
CDR3nt: TGTGCCAGCAGTTTGGGCGCCAGATCCGACGAGCAGTACTTC

d_gene: NA
v_gene: TRBV28
len: 15
j_gene: TRBJ2-7
CDR3aa: CASSPPTLFSYEQYF
CDR3nt: TGTGCCAGCAGCCCCCCTACTTTGTTCTCCTACGAGCAGTACTTC

d_gene: TRBD1
v_gene: TRBV27
len: 18
j_gene: TRBJ2-2
CDR3aa: CANMHQFRDRVSNGELFF
CDR3nt: TGTGCCAACATGCACCAGTTCCGTGACAGGGTAAGTAACGGGGAGCTGTTTTTT

d_gene: TRBD1
v_gene: TRBV9
len: 14
j_gene: TRBJ2-7
CDR3aa: CASSVAGGSHEQYF
CDR3nt: TGTGCCAGCAGCGTGGCAGGGGGCTCCCACGAGCAGTACTTC

d_gene: NA
v_gene: TRBV7-2
len: 14
j_gene: TRBJ1-2
CDR3aa: CASSLQGLNYGYTF
CDR3nt: TGTGCCAGCAGCTTACAGGGCCTCAACTATGGCTACACCTTC

d_gene: NA
v_gene: TRBV9
len: 15
j_gene: TRBJ2-7
CDR3aa: CASSVEEFPPYEQYF
CDR3nt: TGTGCCAGCAGCGTAGAGGAGTTCCCTCCCTACGAGCAGTACTTC

d_gene: TRBD2
v_gene: TRBV4-3
len: 17
j_gene: TRBJ2-3
CDR3aa: CASSQVGTSGGTDTQYF
CDR3nt: TGCGCCAGCAGCCAAGTTGGGACTAGCGGGGGCACAGATACGCAGTATTTT